Each of the 19 T cell receptor beta chains below was sequenced from the same sample in a study of blood T cell repertoires in COVID-19 (TCRdb year 2020). Library generation was performed with the immunoSEQ multiplex PCR assay. TCRdb retrieved this table from immuneACCESS and kept in-frame rearrangements only. Not all clones are present; in checked studies, unresolved V genes account for under half, and no reason is known for the remainder. This sample lists about 73,000 clones; roughly 76% were detected once. The ten largest account for roughly 20% of the sample. The sequencing sample was made of peripheral blood. The source of these receptors is an older woman with acute or convalescent COVID-19.

V and J are TRBV11-2 and TRBJ1-4; D ambiguous. Trimming cost V 5 bases and J 5 bases, with 6 bases left between them. This CDR3 has 12 amino acids. Germline loops: CDR1 SGHAT, CDR2 FQNNGV. The CDR3 protein is CASSLYNEKLFF. The DNA for the CDR3 is TGTGCCAGCAGCCTCTACAATGAAAAACTGTTTTTT.

A few counts support this clone. The genes are TRBV2 and TRBJ1-2; D might be TRBD1 (6 bases). Trimming removed 1 base at V and 8 bases at J, with 14 bases between. This CDR3 is built from 14 residues. Germline CDR1 is SNHLY and CDR2 is FYNNEI. CDR3 nucleotide sequence: TGTGCCAGCAGTGAAGAAGAGGGGGTAAAGGGCTACACCTTC. Translating it yields CASSEEEGVKGYTF.

This sequence joins TRBV19 and TRBJ1-3, with a tentative D call TRBD1 (6 bases). Germline CDR1 reads LNHDA; CDR2 reads SQIVND (reference sequence). The CDR3 covers 16 residues. Trimming took off 0 bases at V and 8 bases at J, with 17 bases between the two ends. CDR3 sequence: CASSIDLGGLWDTIYF. The CDR3 bases are TGTGCCAGTAGTATAGATCTGGGGGGGCTTTGGGACACCATATATTTT.

The chain couples TRBV4-1 to TRBJ2-3; TRBD1 aligns across 8 bases. The CDR3 is made up of 17 amino acids. V gave up 3 bases and J gave up 2 bases; unmatched junction bases: 10. Germline V gene lookup returns CDR1 MGHRA and CDR2 YSYEKL. CDR3 sequence: CASSQPLSTGDTDTQYF. In DNA form, the CDR3 reads TGCGCCAGCAGCCAGCCCCTTTCGACAGGGGACACAGATACGCAGTATTTT.

The J gene is TRBJ1-5, the V gene TRBV28; D not certain. V lost 3 bases and J 0 bases, leaving 6 bases between the germline ends. This CDR3 comprises 14 residues. Germline lookup yields CDR1 MDHEN and CDR2 SYDVKM. This CDR3 is CASSLGNSNQPQHF. The DNA of the CDR3 is TGTGCCAGCAGTTTGGGCAATAGCAATCAGCCCCAGCATTTT.

V is TRBV5-1 and J is TRBJ1-5; 9 nucleotides line up with TRBD1. V dropped 5 bases and J dropped 5; count of bases not matched to a gene: 5. This CDR3 contains 14 residues. Germline CDR1 and CDR2: SGHRS and YFSETQ. CDR3 nucleotide sequence: TGCGCCAGCAGGATGGGACAGGGTCATCAGCCCCAGCATTTT. Protein product: CASRMGQGHQPQHF.

The chain couples TRBV2 to TRBJ1-6; D may be TRBD1 (5 bases). The CDR3 consists of 15 residues. The germline CDR1 and CDR2 sequences are SNHLY and FYNNEI. Deletions cut 6 bases from V and 7 bases from J, with 16 bases between. CDR3 DNA sequence: TGTGCCAGCAGGGGAAAGACAGCGACCAATTCACCCCTCCACTTT. It translates to CASRGKTATNSPLHF.

The J gene is TRBJ1-4, the V gene TRBV21-1. TRBV21-1 is a pseudogene segment. This CDR3 region has 15 residues. CDR3 sequence: CASSKEGQGRGKLFF. The CDR3 DNA is TGTGCCAGCAGCAAAGAAGGTCAGGGGAGGGGAAAACTGTTTTTT.

The chain links TRBV7-7 to TRBJ2-2; 7 bases fit TRBD1. V lost 8 bases to trimming and J lost 1 base; unmatched junction nucleotides: 4. The CDR3 is 14 amino acids. Germline CDR1 SSHAT, CDR2 FNYEAQ (reference sequence). DNA for the CDR3: TGTGCCAGCCGACAGGGCTTGAACACCGGGGAGCTGTTTTTT. Protein: CASRQGLNTGELFF.

To note about this clone: Additional DNA sequences in this sample encode the identical CDR3. The J gene is TRBJ1-1, the V gene TRBV28; D ambiguous. Germline V lookup: CDR1 MDHEN, CDR2 SYDVKM. Deletions cut 7 bases from V and 4 bases from J, with 10 bases between. This CDR3 spans 12 amino acids. Here the CDR3 reads CASIRGGTEAFF. CDR3 bases: TGTGCCAGCATCCGGGGAGGCACTGAAGCTTTCTTT.

The J gene is TRBJ2-1, the V gene TRBV18; 7 nucleotides agree with TRBD1. Trimming removed 1 base from V and 8 bases from J; junction bases left unmatched: 8. Per germline, CDR1 KGHSH and CDR2 LQKENI. The CDR3 contains 15 residues. CDR3 loop: CASSPLTGVADEQFF. CDR3 DNA: TGTGCCAGCTCACCACTCACAGGGGTTGCGGATGAGCAGTTCTTC.

The chain uses TRBV30 and TRBJ1-4, with TRBD1 as a possible D gene (6 bases). The germline gives CDR1 GTSNPN, CDR2 SVGIG (reference sequence). Deletions cut 0 bases from V and 12 bases from J, with 14 bases between. The CDR3 runs 13 residues. The CDR3 nucleotides read TGTGCCTGGAGTGTAAACAGGGTGGGAGAACTGTTTTTT. Its translation is CAWSVNRVGELFF.

The rearrangement links TRBV10-2 to TRBJ2-7; TRBD2 aligns across 9 bases. Looked up from germline, CDR1 is WSHSY and CDR2 is SAAADI. CDR3 length equals 14 residues. V trimming: 7 bases; J trimming: 1 base; junction bases outside the gene matches: 5. The CDR3 DNA is TGCGCCAGCACGGCTAGCGGGAAGTCCTACGAGCAGTACTTC. It yields the protein CASTASGKSYEQYF.

The chain is built from TRBV28 and TRBJ1-6; D is ambiguous. CDR1 and CDR2 (germline): MDHEN, SYDVKM. The V and J ends lost 4 bases and 0 bases respectively, with 10 bases between them. CDR3 length equals 16 residues. The CDR3 coding sequence is TGTGCCAGCAGTTCCGTTATGAGCTCCTATAATTCACCCCTCCACTTT. Protein: CASSSVMSSYNSPLHF.

V gene TRBV19 combines with J gene TRBJ2-1, with 10 bases matching TRBD2. The CDR3 totals 16 residues. V was clipped by 5 bases and J by 5 bases; unmatched bases: 9. CDR1 and CDR2 (germline): LNHDA, SQIVND (reference sequence). CDR3 sequence: CASSPSGLADHNEQFF. DNA for the CDR3: TGTGCCAGTAGTCCTTCTGGACTAGCGGATCACAATGAGCAGTTCTTC. The complete variable domain, with remaining parts taken from reference TRBV19 and TRBJ2-1, reads DGGITQSPKYLFRKEGQNVTLSCEQNLNHDAMYWYRQDPGQGLRLIYYSQIVNDFQKGDIAEGYSVSREKKESFPLTVTSAQKNPTAFYLCASSPSGLADHNEQFFGPGTRLTVL.

The chain uses TRBV6-5 and TRBJ1-5, with a tentative D call TRBD1 (5 bases). Germline values: CDR1 MNHEY, CDR2 SVGAGI. The CDR3 totals 14 residues. V shed 4 bases and J shed 1 base, with 8 bases lying between them. The CDR3 nucleotides read TGTGCCAGCAGTTCATCAGGGAGCAATCAGCCCCAGCATTTT. This gives the protein CASSSSGSNQPQHF.

V gene TRBV11-3 combines with J gene TRBJ2-5; TRBD1 might be the D (5 bases). Per germline, CDR1 SGHNT and CDR2 YENEEA. The CDR3 has 15 residues. V shed 4 bases and J shed 5 bases, with 17 bases lying between them. CDR3 DNA: TGTGCCAGCAGCTCCCCACAGGCCATAGGGGAGACCCAGTACTTC. It encodes CASSSPQAIGETQYF. Combining the CDR3 with reference TRBV11-3 and TRBJ2-5 gives the whole variable domain EAGVVQSPRYKIIEKKQPVAFWCNPISGHNTLYWYLQNLGQGPELLIRYENEEAVDDSQLPKDRFSAERLKGVDSTLKIQPAELGDSAVYLCASSSPQAIGETQYFGPGTRLLVL.

A few counts support this clone. J is TRBJ1-4 and V is TRBV5-1; D is perhaps TRBD1 (6 bases). CDR1 is SGHRS, CDR2 YFSETQ, per germline. This CDR3 comprises 13 residues. The V end lost 5 bases, the J end lost 6 bases, and 11 bases lay between the germline ends. In nucleotides, the CDR3 is TGCGCCAGCAGTTCGGGACACTATGAAAAACTGTTTTTT. It codes for CASSSGHYEKLFF.

The CDR3 here is CASSEIFNEKLFF. Here the CDR3 DNA reads TGTGCCAGCAGTGAAATCTTTAATGAAAAACTGTTTTTT. The chain joins TRBV2 to TRBJ1-4; D not resolved. Trimming left V 2 bases short and J 4 bases short, with 5 bases between. This CDR3 region has 13 residues. CDR1 and CDR2 from the germline V gene are SNHLY and FYNNEI.